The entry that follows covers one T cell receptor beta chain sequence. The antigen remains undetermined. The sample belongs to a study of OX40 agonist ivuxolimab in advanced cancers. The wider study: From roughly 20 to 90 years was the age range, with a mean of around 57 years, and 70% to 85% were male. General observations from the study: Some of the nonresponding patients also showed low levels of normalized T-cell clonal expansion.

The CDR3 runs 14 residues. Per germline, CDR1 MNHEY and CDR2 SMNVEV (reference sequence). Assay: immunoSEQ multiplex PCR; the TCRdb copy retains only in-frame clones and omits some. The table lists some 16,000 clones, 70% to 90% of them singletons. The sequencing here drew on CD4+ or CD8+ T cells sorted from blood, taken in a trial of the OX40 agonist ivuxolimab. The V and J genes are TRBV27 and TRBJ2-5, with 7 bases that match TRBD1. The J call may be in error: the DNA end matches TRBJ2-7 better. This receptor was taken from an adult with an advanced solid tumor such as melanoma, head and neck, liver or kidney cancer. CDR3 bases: TGTGCCAGCAGCCCGAAGGGGGCCAACTACGAGCAGTACTTC. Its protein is CASSPKGANYEQYF.